Listed below are T cell receptor beta chains from one sample, sequenced in a study of CD8 T cells in ankylosing spondylitis. TCRdb ran MiXCR on the 5' RACE reads and lists one entry per CDR3 protein. The sample has roughly 700,000 distinct CDR3 sequences, 19% seen once. The sample consisted of blood, either unsorted or a sorted T cell fraction (not recorded which). The receptor source for this set is a male donor with ankylosing spondylitis. The CDR3 runs from the conserved cysteine through the conserved F or W. Fields, in order: V gene, J gene, D gene, clone size, CDR3 protein, CDR3 DNA. D genes are given only for firm matches. A clone size is listed for some rows: how often the clone was seen (once, few, many), or a class if it is expanded.

V: TRBV20-1; J: TRBJ1-5; D: NA; size: NA; CDR3: CSARVGELSNQPQHF; DNA: TGCAGTGCTAGGGTGGGGGAATTGAGCAATCAGCCCCAGCATTTT
V: TRBV10-3; J: TRBJ2-7; D: NA; size: few; CDR3: CAISQLLPPYEQYF; DNA: TGTGCCATCAGCCAGTTGCTCCCTCCCTACGAGCAGTACTTC
V: TRBV3-1; J: TRBJ1-2; D: NA; size: NA; CDR3: CASSLSPAAQAYGYTF; DNA: TGTGCCAGCAGCCTCAGCCCTGCGGCACAGGCCTATGGCTACACCTTC
V: TRBV5-1; J: TRBJ1-1; D: NA; size: few; CDR3: CASRQGSMNTEAFF; DNA: TGCGCCAGCAGACAAGGGTCAATGAACACTGAAGCTTTCTTT
V: TRBV3-1; J: TRBJ2-2; D: TRBD2; size: NA; CDR3: CASSQDGGGRLNTGELFF; DNA: TGTGCCAGCAGCCAAGATGGCGGGGGTCGATTGAACACCGGGGAGCTGTTTTTT
V: TRBV4-2; J: TRBJ2-1; D: TRBD2; size: few; CDR3: CASSLDDLTSGINEQFF; DNA: TGTGCCAGCAGCCTCGACGATTTGACTAGCGGGATAAATGAGCAGTTCTTC
V: TRBV5-1; J: TRBJ2-2; D: TRBD1; size: many; CDR3: CASRYGTGTGELFF; DNA: TGCGCCAGCAGATACGGGACAGGAACCGGGGAGCTGTTTTTT
V: TRBV18; J: TRBJ1-1; D: TRBD1; size: NA; CDR3: CASSPQGDLNTEAFF; DNA: TGTGCCAGCTCACCGCAGGGGGACCTGAACACTGAAGCTTTCTTT
V: TRBV10-3; J: TRBJ2-7; D: TRBD1; size: few; CDR3: CAISESGQGYEQYF; DNA: TGTGCCATCAGTGAGTCGGGACAGGGCTACGAGCAGTACTTC
V: TRBV4-1; J: TRBJ2-5; D: NA; size: NA; CDR3: CASSQAGETQYF; DNA: TGCGCCAGCAGCCAAGCGGGAGAGACCCAGTACTTC
V: TRBV28; J: TRBJ2-5; D: TRBD1; size: NA; CDR3: CASTLGQGGETQYF; DNA: TGTGCCAGCACCCTTGGACAGGGAGGAGAGACCCAGTACTTC
V: TRBV9; J: TRBJ2-3; D: TRBD2; size: few; CDR3: CASSPRISGGGDTQYF; DNA: TGTGCCAGCAGCCCCCGAATCAGCGGGGGAGGGGATACGCAGTATTTT
V: TRBV2; J: TRBJ1-2; D: TRBD1; size: many; CDR3: CASRPGQGVSYGYTF; DNA: TGTGCCAGCAGGCCCGGACAGGGGGTCTCCTATGGCTACACCTTC
V: TRBV7-2; J: TRBJ1-1; D: TRBD1; size: NA; CDR3: CASSNTGAYTEAFF; DNA: TGTGCCAGCAGCAATACAGGGGCCTACACTGAAGCTTTCTTT
V: TRBV10-3; J: TRBJ1-2; D: NA; size: NA; CDR3: CAIRDGTLGTYGYTF; DNA: TGTGCCATCAGAGATGGGACCCTCGGGACCTATGGCTACACCTTC
V: TRBV4-1; J: TRBJ2-3; D: TRBD2; size: few; CDR3: CASSQDLAANLGEQYF; DNA: TGCGCCAGCAGCCAAGATCTAGCGGCGAACCTAGGGGAGCAGTATTTT
V: TRBV24-1; J: TRBJ2-5; D: NA; size: few; CDR3: CATSDSDGRETQYF; DNA: TGTGCCACCAGTGATTCGGACGGCCGGGAGACCCAGTACTTC
V: TRBV6-2/TRBV6-3; J: TRBJ2-7; D: NA; size: NA; CDR3: CASSTQGASFSEQYF; DNA: TGTGCCAGCAGCACACAGGGAGCCTCATTTTCCGAGCAGTACTTC
V: TRBV10-3; J: TRBJ2-3; D: NA; size: few; CDR3: CAISEFGGASTDTQYF; DNA: TGTGCCATCAGTGAATTTGGCGGGGCTAGCACAGATACGCAGTATTTT
V: TRBV12-3/TRBV12-4; J: TRBJ1-6; D: TRBD1; size: many; CDR3: CASTPGGPPLHF; DNA: TGTGCCAGCACTCCAGGGGGGCCACCCCTCCACTTT
V: TRBV6-1; J: TRBJ2-2; D: NA; size: few; CDR3: CASRMGVQDYTGELFF; DNA: TGTGCCAGCAGGATGGGAGTACAGGATTACACCGGGGAGCTGTTTTTT
V: TRBV27; J: TRBJ2-1; D: NA; size: once; CDR3: CASSLSNTYNEQFF; DNA: TGTGCCAGCAGTTTATCGAACACCTACAATGAGCAGTTCTTC
V: TRBV7-9; J: TRBJ2-5; D: NA; size: few; CDR3: CASRTDREGETQYF; DNA: TGTGCCAGCAGAACGGACAGGGAGGGGGAGACCCAGTACTTC
V: TRBV12-3/TRBV12-4; J: TRBJ2-3; D: TRBD2; size: few; CDR3: CASGSGLAGADTQYF; DNA: TGTGCCAGCGGCAGTGGGCTAGCGGGAGCAGATACGCAGTATTTT
V: TRBV6-2/TRBV6-3; J: TRBJ1-1; D: NA; size: NA; CDR3: CASSSIPGARAFF; DNA: TGTGCCAGCAGTTCTATTCCGGGGGCAAGAGCTTTCTTT
V: TRBV9; J: TRBJ2-3; D: NA; size: NA; CDR3: CASSVETGASTDTQYF; DNA: TGTGCCAGCAGCGTAGAGACGGGGGCTAGCACAGATACGCAGTATTTT
V: TRBV24-1; J: TRBJ2-5; D: TRBD1; size: few; CDR3: CATSEGQGVRETQYF; DNA: TGTGCCACCAGTGAGGGACAGGGGGTCAGAGAGACCCAGTACTTC
V: TRBV9; J: TRBJ1-6; D: NA; size: NA; CDR3: CASSRDEEGYNSPLHF; DNA: TGTGCCAGCAGCAGGGACGAGGAGGGGTATAATTCACCCCTCCACTTT
V: TRBV20-1; J: TRBJ2-2; D: NA; size: NA; CDR3: CSARDPDPGTGELFF; DNA: TGCAGTGCTAGAGATCCGGACCCCGGGACCGGGGAGCTGTTTTTT
V: TRBV10-3; J: TRBJ2-7; D: TRBD1; size: NA; CDR3: CAISDGTEHYEQYF; DNA: TGTGCCATCAGTGACGGGACAGAACACTACGAGCAGTACTTC
V: TRBV27; J: TRBJ2-7; D: NA; size: NA; CDR3: CASSLGLAQYYEQYF; DNA: TGTGCCAGCAGTTTAGGCCTAGCTCAATACTACGAGCAGTACTTC
V: TRBV7-2; J: TRBJ2-7; D: NA; size: many; CDR3: CASSLAASPSYEQYF; DNA: TGTGCCAGCAGCTTAGCGGCCAGTCCCTCCTACGAGCAGTACTTC
V: TRBV5-1; J: TRBJ1-4; D: NA; size: NA; CDR3: CASSFRQSATNEKLFF; DNA: TGCGCCAGCAGCTTCCGACAGTCTGCAACTAATGAAAAACTGTTTTTT
V: TRBV5-6; J: TRBJ1-6; D: NA; size: few; CDR3: CASSLKMGSSYNSPLHF; DNA: TGTGCCAGCAGCTTGAAAATGGGGAGCTCCTATAATTCACCCCTCCACTTT